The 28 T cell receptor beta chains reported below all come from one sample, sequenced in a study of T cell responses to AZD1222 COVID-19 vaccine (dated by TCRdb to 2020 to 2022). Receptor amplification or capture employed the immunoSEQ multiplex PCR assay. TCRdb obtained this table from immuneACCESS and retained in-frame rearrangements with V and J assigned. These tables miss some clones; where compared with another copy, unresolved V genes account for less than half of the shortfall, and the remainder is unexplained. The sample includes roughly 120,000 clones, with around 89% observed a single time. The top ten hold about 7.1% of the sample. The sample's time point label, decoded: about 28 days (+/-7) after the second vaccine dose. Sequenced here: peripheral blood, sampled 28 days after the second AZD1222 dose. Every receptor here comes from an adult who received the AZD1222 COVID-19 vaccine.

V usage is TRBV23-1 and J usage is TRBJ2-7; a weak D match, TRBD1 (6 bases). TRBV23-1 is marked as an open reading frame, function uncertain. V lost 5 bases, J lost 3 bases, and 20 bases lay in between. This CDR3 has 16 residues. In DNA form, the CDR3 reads TGCGCCAGCAGTTTCGGCCGGGACACCTGCCTCTACGAGCAGTACTTC. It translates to CASSFGRDTCLYEQYF.

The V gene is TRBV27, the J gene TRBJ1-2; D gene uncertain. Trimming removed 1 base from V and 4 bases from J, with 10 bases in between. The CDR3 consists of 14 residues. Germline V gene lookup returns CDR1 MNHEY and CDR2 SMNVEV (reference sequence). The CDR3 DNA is TGTGCCAGCAGTTTATTGCAGATGTCCTATGGCTACACCTTC. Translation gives CASSLLQMSYGYTF.

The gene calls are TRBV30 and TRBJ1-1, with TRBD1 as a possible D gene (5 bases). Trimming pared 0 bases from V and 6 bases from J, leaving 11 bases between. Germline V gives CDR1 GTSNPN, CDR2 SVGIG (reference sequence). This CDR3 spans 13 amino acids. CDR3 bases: TGTGCCTGGAGTGTCCAGGGAGCCCCTGAAGCTTTCTTT. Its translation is CAWSVQGAPEAFF.

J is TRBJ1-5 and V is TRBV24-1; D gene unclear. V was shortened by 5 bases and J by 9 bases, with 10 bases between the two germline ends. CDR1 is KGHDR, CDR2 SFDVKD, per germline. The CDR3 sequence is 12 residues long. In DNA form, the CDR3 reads TGTGCCACCAGTGTCTCGGAGCGGCCCCAGCATTTT. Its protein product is CATSVSERPQHF.

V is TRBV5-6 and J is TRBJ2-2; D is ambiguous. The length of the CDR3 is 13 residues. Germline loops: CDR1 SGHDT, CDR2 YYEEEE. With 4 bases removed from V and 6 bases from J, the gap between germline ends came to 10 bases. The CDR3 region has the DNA TGTGCCAGCAGCGCCGGAACGGCCGGGGAGCTGTTTTTT. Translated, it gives CASSAGTAGELFF.

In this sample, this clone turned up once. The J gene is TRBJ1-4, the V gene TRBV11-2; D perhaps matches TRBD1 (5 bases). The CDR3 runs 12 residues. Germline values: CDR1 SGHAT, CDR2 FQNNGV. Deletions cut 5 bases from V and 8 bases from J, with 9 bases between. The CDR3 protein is CASSPRGEKLFF. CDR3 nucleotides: TGTGCCAGCAGCCCTAGGGGCGAAAAACTGTTTTTT.

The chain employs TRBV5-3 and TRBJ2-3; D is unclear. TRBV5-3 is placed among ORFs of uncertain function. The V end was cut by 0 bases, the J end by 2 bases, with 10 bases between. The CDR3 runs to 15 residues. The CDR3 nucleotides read TGTGCCAGAAGCTTGGTCTCCGGGTCCACAGATACGCAGTATTTT. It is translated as CARSLVSGSTDTQYF.

The CDR3 here is CATSDSYRGIQETQYF. The CDR3, as DNA: TGTGCCACCAGTGATTCGTACAGGGGAATCCAAGAGACCCAGTACTTC. V gene TRBV24-1 combines with J gene TRBJ2-5, with TRBD1 matching over 7 bases. J was trimmed by 1 base and V by 2 bases; bases with no gene match: 6. The CDR3 length is 16 residues. Looked up from germline, CDR1 is KGHDR and CDR2 is SFDVKD.

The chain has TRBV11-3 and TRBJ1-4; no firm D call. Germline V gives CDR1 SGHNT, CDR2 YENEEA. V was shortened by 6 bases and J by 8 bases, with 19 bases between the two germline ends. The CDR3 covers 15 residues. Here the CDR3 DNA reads TGTGCCAGCAGTCCCGGTTCTGAGGCCGGGGAAAAACTGTTTTTT. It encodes CASSPGSEAGEKLFF.

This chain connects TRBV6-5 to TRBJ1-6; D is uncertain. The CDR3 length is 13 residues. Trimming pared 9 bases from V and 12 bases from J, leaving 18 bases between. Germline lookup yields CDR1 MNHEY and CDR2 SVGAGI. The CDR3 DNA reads TGTGCCAGTGCCTCCGAGAAGTCGTTACCCCTCCACTTT. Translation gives CASASEKSLPLHF.

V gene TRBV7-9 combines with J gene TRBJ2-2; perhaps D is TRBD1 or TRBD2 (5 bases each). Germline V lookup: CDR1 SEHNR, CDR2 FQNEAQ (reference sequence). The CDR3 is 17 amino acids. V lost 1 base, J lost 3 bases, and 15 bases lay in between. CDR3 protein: CASSLGRVGADTGELFF. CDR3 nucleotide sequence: TGTGCCAGCAGCTTAGGCCGGGTCGGGGCGGACACCGGGGAGCTGTTTTTT.

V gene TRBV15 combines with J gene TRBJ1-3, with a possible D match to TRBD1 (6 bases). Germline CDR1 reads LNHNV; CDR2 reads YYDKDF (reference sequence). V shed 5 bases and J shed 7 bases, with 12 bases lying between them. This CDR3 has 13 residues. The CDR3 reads CATSLDRSNTIYF. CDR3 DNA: TGTGCCACCAGCCTTGACAGGTCGAACACCATATATTTT.

CDR3: CASSVAPGPAGELFF. The CDR3 DNA sequence: TGTGCCAGCAGCGTAGCGCCGGGGCCCGCCGGGGAGCTGTTTTTT. This chain links TRBV9 with TRBJ2-2, with D tentatively TRBD1 or TRBD2 (5 bases each). Germline-derived CDR1 and CDR2 are SGDLS and YYNGEE. The CDR3 is 15 residues long. With 0 bases removed from V and 6 bases from J, the gap between germline ends came to 12 bases.

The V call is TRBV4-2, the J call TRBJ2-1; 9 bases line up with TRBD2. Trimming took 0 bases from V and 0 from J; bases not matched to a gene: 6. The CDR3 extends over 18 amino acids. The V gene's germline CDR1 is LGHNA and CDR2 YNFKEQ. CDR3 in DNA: TGTGCCAGCAGCCAAGATCCGACTAGCGGCTACTCCTACAATGAGCAGTTCTTC. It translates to CASSQDPTSGYSYNEQFF.

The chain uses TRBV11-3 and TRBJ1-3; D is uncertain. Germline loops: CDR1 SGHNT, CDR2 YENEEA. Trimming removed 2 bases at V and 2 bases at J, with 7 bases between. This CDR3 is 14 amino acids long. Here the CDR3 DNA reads TGTGCCAGCAGCTTATGGCCACCTGGAAACACCATATATTTT. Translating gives CASSLWPPGNTIYF.

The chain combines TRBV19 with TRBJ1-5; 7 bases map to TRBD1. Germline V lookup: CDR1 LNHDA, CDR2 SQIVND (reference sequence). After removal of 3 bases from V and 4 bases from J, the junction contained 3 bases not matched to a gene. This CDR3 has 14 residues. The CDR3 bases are TGTGCCAGTAGTATCTTGACAGGGAATCAGCCCCAGCATTTT. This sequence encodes CASSILTGNQPQHF.

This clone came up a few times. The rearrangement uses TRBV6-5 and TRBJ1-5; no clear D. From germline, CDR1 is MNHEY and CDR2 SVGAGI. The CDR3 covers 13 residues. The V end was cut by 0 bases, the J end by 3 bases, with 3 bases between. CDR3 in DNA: TGTGCCAGCAGTTACTCGAACAATCAGCCCCAGCATTTT. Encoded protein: CASSYSNNQPQHF.

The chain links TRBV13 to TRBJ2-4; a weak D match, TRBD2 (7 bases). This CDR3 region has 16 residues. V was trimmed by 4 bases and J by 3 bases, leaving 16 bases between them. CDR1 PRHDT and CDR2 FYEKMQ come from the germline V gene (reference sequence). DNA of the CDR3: TGTGCCAGCAGCTCCCTGAAGGGGGGGGGCAAAAACATTCAGTACTTC. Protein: CASSSLKGGGKNIQYF.

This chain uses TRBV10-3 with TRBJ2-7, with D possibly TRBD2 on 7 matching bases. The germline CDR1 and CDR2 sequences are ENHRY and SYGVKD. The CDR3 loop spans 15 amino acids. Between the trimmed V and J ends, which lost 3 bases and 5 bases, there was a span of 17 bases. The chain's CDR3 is CAISDGLGGAHEQYF. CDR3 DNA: TGTGCCATCAGTGACGGGTTAGGGGGGGCCCACGAGCAGTACTTC.

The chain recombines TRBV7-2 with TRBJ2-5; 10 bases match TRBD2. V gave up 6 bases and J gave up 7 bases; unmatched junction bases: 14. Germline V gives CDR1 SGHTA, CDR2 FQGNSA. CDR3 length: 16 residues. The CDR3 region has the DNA TGTGCCAGCAGTTTGATAGCGGGAGGACCTGAAGGGACCCAGTACTTC. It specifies CASSLIAGGPEGTQYF.

CDR3 region: CASSLGTDYNSPLHF. Written as DNA, the CDR3 is TGTGCCAGCAGCTTAGGCACAGATTATAATTCACCCCTCCACTTT. The rearrangement joins TRBV7-9 to TRBJ1-6, with D unresolved. Germline values: CDR1 SEHNR, CDR2 FQNEAQ (reference sequence). CDR3 length: 15 residues. Trimming pared 1 base from V and 4 bases from J, leaving 8 bases between.

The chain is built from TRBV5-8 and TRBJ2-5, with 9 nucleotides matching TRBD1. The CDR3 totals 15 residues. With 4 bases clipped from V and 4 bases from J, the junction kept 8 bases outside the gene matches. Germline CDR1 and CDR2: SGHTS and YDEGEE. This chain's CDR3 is CASSPRGQGRETQYF. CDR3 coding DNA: TGTGCCAGCAGCCCCAGGGGACAGGGAAGAGAGACCCAGTACTTC.

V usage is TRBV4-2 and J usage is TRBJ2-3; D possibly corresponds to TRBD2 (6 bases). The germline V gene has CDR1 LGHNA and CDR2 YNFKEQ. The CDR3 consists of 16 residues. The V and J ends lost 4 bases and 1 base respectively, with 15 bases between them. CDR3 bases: TGTGCCAGCAGCCTATCTAGCGCTACTGGCACAGATACGCAGTATTTT. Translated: CASSLSSATGTDTQYF.

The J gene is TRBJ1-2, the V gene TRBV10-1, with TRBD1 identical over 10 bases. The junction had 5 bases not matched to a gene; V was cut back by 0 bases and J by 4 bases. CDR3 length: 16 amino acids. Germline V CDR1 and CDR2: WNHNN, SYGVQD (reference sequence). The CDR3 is CASSESWDRGCYGYTF. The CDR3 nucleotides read TGCGCCAGCAGTGAGTCCTGGGACAGGGGATGCTATGGCTACACCTTC.

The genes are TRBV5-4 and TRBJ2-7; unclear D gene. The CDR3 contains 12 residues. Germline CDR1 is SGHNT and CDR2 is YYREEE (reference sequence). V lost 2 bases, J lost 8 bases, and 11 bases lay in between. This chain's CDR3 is CASSFGAEQQYF. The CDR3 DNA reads TGTGCCAGCAGCTTTGGCGCGGAACAGCAGTACTTC. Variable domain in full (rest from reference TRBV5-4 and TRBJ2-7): ETGVTQSPTHLIKTRGQQVTLRCSSQSGHNTVSWYQQALGQGPQFIFQYYREEENGRGNFPPRFSGLQFPNYSSELNVNALELDDSALYLCASSFGAEQQYFGPGTRLTVT.

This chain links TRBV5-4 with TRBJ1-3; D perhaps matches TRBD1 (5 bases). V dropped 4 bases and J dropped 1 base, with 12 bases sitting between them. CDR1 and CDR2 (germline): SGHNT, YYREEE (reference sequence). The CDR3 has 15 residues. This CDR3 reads CASSPGQGSGNTIYF. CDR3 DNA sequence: TGTGCCAGCAGCCCGGGTCAGGGTTCTGGAAACACCATATATTTT.

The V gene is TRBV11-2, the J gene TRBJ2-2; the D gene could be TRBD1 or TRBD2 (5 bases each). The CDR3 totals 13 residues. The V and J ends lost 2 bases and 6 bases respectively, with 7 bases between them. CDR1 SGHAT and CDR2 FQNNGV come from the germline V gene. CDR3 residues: CASSLQGPGELFF. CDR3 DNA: TGTGCCAGCAGCTTACAGGGACCCGGGGAGCTGTTTTTT.

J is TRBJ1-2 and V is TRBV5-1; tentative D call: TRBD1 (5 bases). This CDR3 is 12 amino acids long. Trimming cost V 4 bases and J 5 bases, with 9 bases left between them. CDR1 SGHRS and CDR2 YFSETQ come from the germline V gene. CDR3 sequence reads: CASSSQGYGYTF. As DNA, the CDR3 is TGCGCCAGCAGCAGTCAGGGTTATGGCTACACCTTC.